This paragraph reports one T cell receptor beta chain. As originally analysed: Counts of nucleated cells, estimated from reference gene primer amplification, were obtained. Sequencing was performed with immunoSEQ multiplex PCR; in TCRdb, only in-frame clones are kept and a portion is missing. Clonal size and the V and J genes are those of that table, whereas D and trimming came from the DNA. The profile shows 250,000 to 350,000 clones, roughly 90% of them singletons. These data belong to a study of blood T cell repertoires in COVID-19. The source material was peripheral blood. This receptor was taken from a woman between 40 and 55 years old who had recovered from COVID-19.

The CDR3 DNA follows: TGTGCCAGCAGTTCGGGACAGAACAAAGAAAAACTGTTTTTT. Translating gives CASSSGQNKEKLFF. This chain connects TRBV6-5 to TRBJ1-4; 7 bases align to TRBD1. This CDR3 has 14 amino acids. The V gene's germline CDR1 is MNHEY and CDR2 SVGAGI. The trim removed 4 bases at V and 8 bases at J, leaving 7 bases unmatched.